The clone carrying this T cell receptor beta chain was counted ten times or more. Its antigen remains unidentified. The sample comes from a study of T cell repertoires in cytomegalovirus infection. Background on the study: A matching HLA type, together with CMV infection, was signaled by public TCR beta signatures.

Via MiXCR, TCRdb re-called the reads, giving one row per CDR3 protein. This sample carries about 250,000 distinct CDR3 sequences, over 9% of them seen once, and the ten largest clones take around 1.6%. Losses at the gene ends were 5 bases for V and 4 bases for J; bases not matched to a gene: 7. Germline V CDR1 and CDR2: SGHTA, FQGTGA. The CDR3 consists of 15 residues. Study conclusions and caveats: Of the TCR beta families, the public ones yielded a cumulative frequency that identified carriers of CMV plus the relevant HLA. Dominating the ex vivo response were HLA-C-restricted CMV-specific TCR beta clonotypes.

The chain carries TRBV7-3 and TRBJ2-1; 8 bases are a match to TRBD2. The sequence was collected from a human donor in good health (CMV status not recorded). Some clones in this sample may be carry-over from other donors' samples. Sample: PBMCs. The CDR3 region is CASSPAGGSYNEQFF. CDR3 in DNA: TGTGCCAGCAGCCCCGCGGGGGGTTCTTACAATGAGCAGTTCTTC.